The next 6 T cell receptor beta chains were all read from a single sample in a study of cytomegalovirus exposure and HLA in healthy donors. A multiplex PCR was run with 60 Vbeta primers and 13 Jbeta primers. TCRdb's copy holds only in-frame clones and misses some; the assay was immunoSEQ multiplex PCR. The data show about 96,000 clones, with approximately 74% seen just once and more than 2.5% held by the top ten. The sequenced material came from PBMCs. Receptors originate from a female donor in good health and CMV-seropositive.

This clone appeared a single time. The V and J genes are TRBV28 and TRBJ1-2; 11 bases are a match to TRBD1. Germline V CDR1 and CDR2: MDHEN, SYDVKM. This CDR3 is built from 13 residues. After removal of 5 bases from V and 7 bases from J, the junction contained 3 bases not matched to a gene. The CDR3 loop is CASSGQGAVGYTF. The DNA of the CDR3 is TGTGCCAGCAGTGGACAGGGGGCTGTTGGCTACACCTTC.

The chain couples TRBV2 to TRBJ1-5; D call uncertain. CDR3 length equals 13 residues. Germline assignment: CDR1 SNHLY and CDR2 FYNNEI. The V end was cut by 4 bases, the J end by 6 bases, with 10 bases between. This CDR3 reads CASSAVISQPQHF. The DNA of the CDR3 is TGTGCCAGCAGTGCGGTAATAAGTCAGCCCCAGCATTTT.

The V and J genes are TRBV4-2 and TRBJ2-7; 8 nucleotides agree with TRBD2. The CDR3 length is 16 residues. CDR1 and CDR2 from the germline V gene are LGHNA and YNFKEQ. The V and J ends lost 4 bases and 5 bases, in that order; junction bases with no gene match: 13. The CDR3 loop is CASSLAERGTQNEQYF. The CDR3 DNA is TGTGCCAGCAGCCTAGCCGAGCGGGGGACCCAAAACGAGCAGTACTTC.

This clone has just a few counts. The J gene is TRBJ1-2, the V gene TRBV29-1, with TRBD1 identical over 7 bases. CDR3 length equals 14 residues. CDR1 is SQVTM and CDR2 is ANQGSEA in the germline V gene. J lost 5 bases, V lost 2 bases, and 8 bases had no gene match. DNA for the CDR3: TGCAGCGTTGAAATACGACAGGGCCCTTATGGCTACACCTTC. This codes for CSVEIRQGPYGYTF.

This sequence joins TRBV4-1 and TRBJ2-7, with a possible D match to TRBD2 (6 bases). Per the germline V gene, CDR1 is MGHRA and CDR2 is YSYEKL. CDR3 length: 13 residues. The V gene lost 4 bases and the J gene lost 7 bases, with 14 bases spanning the gap. CDR3 sequence (DNA): TGCGCCAGCAGCCCTCGGAGGGGTGATGAGCAGTACTTC. Amino acid sequence: CASSPRRGDEQYF.

The chain has TRBV5-1 and TRBJ2-1, with TRBD2 matching 8 bases. The V gene's germline CDR1 is SGHRS and CDR2 YFSETQ. The CDR3 sequence is 15 residues long. The ends lost 0 bases at V and 9 bases at J; junction bases unmatched: 8. Here the CDR3 reads CASSLDGGAGFEQFF. The CDR3 DNA follows: TGCGCCAGCAGCTTGGACGGGGGGGCCGGGTTTGAGCAGTTCTTC.